Each of the 5 T cell receptor beta chains below was sequenced from the same sample in a study of blood T cell repertoires in COVID-19. Here immunoSEQ multiplex PCR was the method, and the copy in TCRdb shows in-frame clones only, minus some. Of about 350,000 clones in the sample, about 90% are singletons; the top ten hold approximately 0.93%. The sequenced sample was PBMCs or T cells enriched from blood (not recorded which). The receptor source for this set is a woman in her twenties or thirties who had recovered from COVID-19.

The rearrangement uses TRBV28 and TRBJ1-2; 9 nucleotides align to TRBD1. The CDR3 runs 15 residues. Germline CDR1 is MDHEN and CDR2 is SYDVKM. J gave up 4 bases and V 2 bases, and 5 bases lay outside the gene matches. The CDR3 DNA reads TGTGCCAGCAGTTTAAACGGACAGGGGTCCTATGGCTACACCTTC. It specifies CASSLNGQGSYGYTF.

The chain combines TRBV21-1 with TRBJ1-2; whether TRBD1, the table's D call, matches the DNA was not checked. TRBV21-1 is noted as a pseudogene. This CDR3 has 16 amino acids. The CDR3 nucleotides read TGTGCCAGCAGCATACTAGACAGGAAGGGTAACTATGGCTACACCTTC. Protein: CASSILDRKGNYGYTF.

The CDR3 bases are TGTGCCAGCAGCTTGGCCAGGCAGCACTACTATGGCTACACCTTC. Its protein is CASSLARQHYYGYTF. The rearrangement links TRBV5-4 to TRBJ1-2, with D unclear. V lost 0 bases to trimming and J lost 3 bases, with 12 bases between them. The CDR3 loop spans 15 amino acids. The germline V gene encodes CDR1 SGHNT and CDR2 YYREEE (reference sequence).

The chain is built from TRBV27 and TRBJ1-5; D perhaps matches TRBD1 (5 bases). The CDR3 has 12 amino acids. V lost 11 bases and J lost 5, with 13 bases in between. Germline V gene data show CDR1 as MNHEY and CDR2 as SMNVEV (reference sequence). The CDR3 region is CAGGQGDQPQHF. The CDR3 DNA reads as TGTGCCGGAGGGCAGGGAGATCAGCCCCAGCATTTT.

The V gene is TRBV5-4, the J gene TRBJ2-5, with TRBD1 identical over 9 bases. Germline values: CDR1 SGHNT, CDR2 YYREEE (reference sequence). The V gene end was trimmed by 4 bases and the J gene end by 5 bases; junction bases not matched to a gene: 9. This CDR3 is 15 amino acids long. The CDR3 sequence is CASSPGGTGRETQYF. The CDR3 nucleotides read TGTGCCAGCAGCCCCGGAGGGACAGGGAGGGAGACCCAGTACTTC.